Presented here are 28 T cell receptor beta chains from one specimen sequenced in a study of response to subunit inactivated influenza vaccine. Using its own MiXCR run on the RT-PCR reads, TCRdb lists one record per CDR3 protein. The table records under 200,000 distinct CDR3 sequences, about an eighth of them present only once. These data were also filed under a second study, of T cells expressing NK-cell markers. In that study: A 5'RACE template switching approach incorporating UMIs was used to make TCR beta cDNA.

The source material was CD8+ T cells sorted from PBMCs, sampled 11 to 12 days after vaccination. These receptors all stem from a man aged 50 to 60 who received an inactivated influenza vaccine.

This clonotype was picked up a small number of times. The genes are TRBV27 and TRBJ2-1; 7 nucleotides line up with TRBD2. There are 15 residues in the CDR3. Germline V gene sequence: CDR1 MNHEY, CDR2 SMNVEV (reference sequence). The trim removed 2 bases at V and 4 bases at J, leaving 5 bases unmatched. The CDR3 region is CASSLTEGGYNEQFF. CDR3 nucleotide sequence: TGTGCCAGCAGTTTAACCGAGGGAGGGTACAATGAGCAGTTCTTC.

This clonotype was counted between two and nine times. CDR3 in DNA: TGTGCCAGTAGTCCGGGGTCGATAGCCCGGTACAATGAGCAGTTCTTC. The encoded protein is CASSPGSIARYNEQFF. V usage is TRBV19 and J usage is TRBJ2-1, with D tentatively TRBD2 (5 bases). Trimming cost V 5 bases and J 4 bases, with 18 bases left between them. Germline values: CDR1 LNHDA, CDR2 SQIVND (reference sequence). This CDR3 has 16 residues.

The rearrangement links TRBV29-1 to TRBJ1-2; possibly TRBD1 for D (6 bases). CDR3 length: 11 amino acids. Germline CDR1 and CDR2: SQVTM and ANQGSEA. Trimming cost V 6 bases and J 6 bases, with 11 bases left between them. CDR3 in DNA: TGCAGCGTGGGGGGGGCGGATGGCTACACCTTC. It translates to CSVGGADGYTF.

This chain joins TRBV5-6 and TRBJ2-5; perhaps TRBD2 as D (5 bases). V dropped 2 bases and J dropped 4 bases, with 12 bases sitting between them. CDR1 and CDR2 (germline): SGHDT, YYEEEE. The length of the CDR3 is 14 residues. The CDR3 coding sequence is TGTGCCAGCAGCTTTGGCGGGCCTGCAGAGACCCAGTACTTC. Protein: CASSFGGPAETQYF. Based on the CDR3 plus reference TRBV5-6 and TRBJ2-5, the full variable domain is DAGVTQSPTHLIKTRGQQVTLRCSPKSGHDTVSWYQQALGQGPQFIFQYYEEEERQRGNFPDRFSGHQFPNYSSELNVNALLLGDSALYLCASSFGGPAETQYFGPGTRLLVL.

The chain employs TRBV7-6 and TRBJ1-4; possible D gene TRBD1, 6 bases. V shed 0 bases and J shed 0 bases, with 11 bases lying between them. Germline CDR1 SGHVS, CDR2 FNYEAQ. There are 17 residues in the CDR3. This CDR3 reads CASSLAIYRATNEKLFF. CDR3 bases: TGTGCCAGCAGCTTAGCTATATACAGGGCAACTAATGAAAAACTGTTTTTT.

This clonotype was counted at least ten times. The genes are TRBV10-3 and TRBJ2-2, with 9 bases that match TRBD1. The germline CDR1 and CDR2 sequences are ENHRY and SYGVKD. The length of the CDR3 is 14 residues. V lost 10 bases and J lost 4; bases outside the gene matches: 7. The CDR3 protein is CATMTGGGTGELFF. The CDR3 nucleotides are TGTGCCACGATGACAGGGGGAGGCACCGGGGAGCTGTTTTTT.

The J gene is TRBJ2-1, the V gene TRBV24-1, with a tentative D call TRBD1 (5 bases). Germline assignment: CDR1 KGHDR and CDR2 SFDVKD. V lost 4 bases to trimming and J lost 12 bases, with 12 bases between them. CDR3 length equals 12 residues. CDR3: CATSESGSLQFF. The CDR3 region has the DNA TGTGCCACCAGTGAGTCAGGGTCTTTGCAGTTCTTC.

The chain couples TRBV7-9 to TRBJ2-7; possibly TRBD2 for D (7 bases). Germline CDR1 is SEHNR and CDR2 is FQNEAQ (reference sequence). This CDR3 spans 14 amino acids. V was trimmed by 2 bases and J by 5 bases, leaving 13 bases between them. CDR3 nucleotide sequence: TGTGCCAGCAGCTTATTACAGGGAGGGAACGAGCAGTACTTC. Translation: CASSLLQGGNEQYF. Full variable domain (rest looked up from reference TRBV7-9 and TRBJ2-7): DTGVSQNPRHKITKRGQNVTFRCDPISEHNRLYWYRQTLGQGPEFLTYFQNEAQLEKSRLLSDRFSAERPKGSFSTLEIQRTEQGDSAMYLCASSLLQGGNEQYFGPGTRLTVT.

This sequence joins TRBV20-1 and TRBJ2-3, with TRBD2 as a possible D gene (5 bases). CDR1 is DFQATT, CDR2 SNEGSKA, per germline (reference sequence). The CDR3 covers 14 residues. Trimming left V 0 bases short and J 5 bases short, with 12 bases between. The CDR3 here is CSARDIREEDTQYF. DNA for the CDR3: TGCAGTGCTAGAGATATACGGGAAGAAGATACGCAGTATTTT.

The table lists this clonotype with a few counts. The chain uses TRBV2 and TRBJ1-5; no clear D gene. The CDR3 has 18 residues. Germline lookup yields CDR1 SNHLY and CDR2 FYNNEI. Trimming pared 6 bases from V and 0 bases from J, leaving 21 bases between. Written as DNA, the CDR3 is TGTGCCAGCAGGCCCATAGAAGGAGGGTTGTATAGCAATCAGCCCCAGCATTTT. This encodes CASRPIEGGLYSNQPQHF.

Regarding this clonotype: At one boundary the junction diverges from the germline segment, which might be a read error. The chain recombines TRBV14 with TRBJ2-5; 7 positions match TRBD2. The CDR3 spans 16 residues. Germline V CDR1 and CDR2: SGHDN, FVKESK. The CDR3 is CASSQVRREYQETQYF. The CDR3 coding sequence is TGTGCAAGCAGCCAAGTAAGGCGGGAGTACCAAGAGACCCAGTACTTC.

This clonotype has at least ten counts. The chain employs TRBV7-9 and TRBJ2-5, with a weak D call TRBD1 (5 bases). The CDR3 is 14 amino acids. Germline CDR1 SEHNR, CDR2 FQNEAQ (reference sequence). Between the trimmed V and J ends, which lost 7 bases and 2 bases, there was a span of 14 bases. DNA of the CDR3: TGTGCCAGCACCCGTGGCAGGGAACAAGAGACCCAGTACTTC. It encodes CASTRGREQETQYF.

The chain employs TRBV19 and TRBJ2-3; D may match TRBD1 or TRBD2 (5 bases each). V gave up 5 bases and J gave up 5 bases, with 17 bases separating them. The CDR3 consists of 15 residues. Germline V gene data show CDR1 as LNHDA and CDR2 as SQIVND (reference sequence). CDR3 region: CASSPMVGVRDTQYF. The CDR3 region has the DNA TGTGCCAGTAGTCCCATGGTGGGGGTGAGAGATACGCAGTATTTT.

This clonotype was recorded a few times. The chain uses TRBV5-1 and TRBJ2-1; no firm D call. With 4 bases removed from V and 10 bases from J, the gap between germline ends came to 15 bases. CDR1 is SGHRS, CDR2 YFSETQ, per germline. CDR3 size: 13 residues. The CDR3 DNA sequence: TGCGCCAGCAGCCATACAAGCAGGCGGGAGCAGTTCTTC. This encodes CASSHTSRREQFF.

In this sample, this clonotype turned up many times. The gene calls are TRBV20-1 and TRBJ2-3; D assignment may be TRBD1 or TRBD2 (5 bases each). The CDR3 loop spans 13 amino acids. Germline V lookup: CDR1 DFQATT, CDR2 SNEGSKA (reference sequence). V was cut by 5 bases and J by 2 bases, with 11 bases left in between. DNA of the CDR3: TGCAGTGCTCGGGGACCAAACACAGATACGCAGTATTTT. The encoded protein is CSARGPNTDTQYF.

This clonotype was observed at least ten times. This chain uses TRBV25-1 with TRBJ2-3; 8 nucleotides agree with TRBD1. From germline, CDR1 is MGHDK and CDR2 SYGVNS. V dropped 10 bases and J dropped 1; count of bases not matched to a gene: 7. The CDR3 is 14 amino acids. This CDR3 reads CATLGGQGTDTQYF. Here the CDR3 DNA reads TGTGCCACACTTGGGGGACAGGGCACAGATACGCAGTATTTT. The full variable domain, completed using reference TRBV25-1 and TRBJ2-3, is EADIYQTPRYLVIGTGKKITLECSQTMGHDKMYWYQQDPGMELHLIHYSYGVNSTEKGDLSSESTVSRIRTEHFPLTLESARPSHTSQYLCATLGGQGTDTQYFGPGTRLTVL.

At least ten counts were recorded for this clonotype. This chain links TRBV6-5 with TRBJ1-5, with unresolved D. CDR1 MNHEY and CDR2 SVGAGI come from the germline V gene. The CDR3 is 14 amino acids. Trimming stripped 4 bases from V and 3 bases from J, with 10 bases between. The CDR3 here is CASSFVGFNQPQHF. Written as DNA, the CDR3 is TGTGCCAGCAGTTTTGTCGGGTTCAATCAGCCCCAGCATTTT.

This clonotype was counted at least ten times. This sequence joins TRBV28 and TRBJ2-7; D unclear. The CDR3 extends over 13 amino acids. From germline, CDR1 is MDHEN and CDR2 SYDVKM. The V and J ends lost 6 bases and 2 bases respectively, with 11 bases between them. In DNA form, the CDR3 reads TGTGCCAGCAGCAACCCTGGGGCCTACGAGCAGTACTTC. Translation: CASSNPGAYEQYF.

About this clonotype: A clone one base away is much larger, so this may be a read error. The chain employs TRBV11-2 and TRBJ2-7; D perhaps matches TRBD1 (6 bases). Germline V gene data show CDR1 as SGHAT and CDR2 as FQNNGV. The CDR3 contains 18 residues. Trimming shortened V by 1 base and J by 3 bases, and 22 bases separated the two germline ends. The CDR3 DNA reads as TGTGCCAGCAGCTTAGTCTCTCATACAGGGCAGAGTAGCTACGAGCAGTACTTC. Translating it yields CASSLVSHTGQSSYEQYF.

This clonotype was seen many times. This chain connects TRBV5-1 to TRBJ2-7, with 10 bases identical to TRBD1. The CDR3 totals 15 residues. Germline values: CDR1 SGHRS, CDR2 YFSETQ. The V segment lost 1 base and the J segment 7 bases; nucleotides outside the gene matches: 8. CDR3 bases: TGCGCCAGCAGCTTGACCGGGACAGGGGAGTGGGAGCAGTACTTC. Translated: CASSLTGTGEWEQYF.

In its sample, this clonotype was seen a few times. The chain carries TRBV5-1 and TRBJ2-6; 7 bases line up with TRBD1. V shed 0 bases and J 1 base; nucleotides not matched to a gene: 7. CDR1 is SGHRS and CDR2 is YFSETQ in the germline V gene. CDR3 length: 18 amino acids. The CDR3 region is CASSLAGTVPSGANVLTF. The CDR3, as DNA: TGCGCCAGCAGCTTGGCCGGGACAGTTCCTTCTGGGGCCAACGTCCTGACTTTC.

The rearrangement joins TRBV7-9 to TRBJ1-1; no clear D. The V and J ends lost 1 base and 5 bases respectively, with 14 bases between them. This CDR3 spans 15 amino acids. The germline CDR1 and CDR2 sequences are SEHNR and FQNEAQ (reference sequence). CDR3: CASSLVVGPGTEAFF. CDR3 DNA: TGTGCCAGCAGCTTAGTCGTGGGCCCGGGGACTGAAGCTTTCTTT. Filled out from reference TRBV7-9 and TRBJ1-1, the complete variable domain reads DTGVSQNPRHKITKRGQNVTFRCDPISEHNRLYWYRQTLGQGPEFLTYFQNEAQLEKSRLLSDRFSAERPKGSFSTLEIQRTEQGDSAMYLCASSLVVGPGTEAFFGQGTRLTVV.

V gene TRBV28 combines with J gene TRBJ1-2, with D tentatively TRBD1 (5 bases). V lost 6 bases and J 8 bases, leaving 19 bases between the germline ends. CDR3 size: 14 residues. Per germline, CDR1 MDHEN and CDR2 SYDVKM. CDR3 residues: CASSQLGGGEGYTF. In DNA, the CDR3 is TGTGCCAGCAGCCAACTCGGGGGAGGGGAAGGCTACACCTTC.

This clonotype was detected a few times. V gene TRBV7-9 combines with J gene TRBJ1-2; D not certain. Germline lookup yields CDR1 SEHNR and CDR2 FQNEAQ (reference sequence). The ends were cut back, 4 bases at V and 2 bases at J, with 14 bases in the middle. There are 15 residues in the CDR3. Here the CDR3 DNA reads TGTGCCAGCAGCTCCGTTCTTCATGGGAACTATGGCTACACCTTC. Translated, it gives CASSSVLHGNYGYTF.

The table lists this clonotype with many counts. The CDR3, as DNA: TGTGCCAGCTCACTCCAGGCGGGGCCTAGCGGGAACTACAATGAGCAGTTCTTC. Encoded protein: CASSLQAGPSGNYNEQFF. The chain carries TRBV18 and TRBJ2-1, with TRBD2 matching 9 bases. CDR3 size: 18 residues. CDR1 and CDR2 (germline): KGHSH, LQKENI. V was clipped by 4 bases and J by 3 bases; unmatched bases: 13.

This clonotype was seen more than once but under ten times. The V call is TRBV4-3, the J call TRBJ2-3; 7 positions agree with TRBD2. CDR3 length: 15 amino acids. Germline lookup yields CDR1 LGHNA and CDR2 YSLEER. V lost 1 base and J lost 4; bases outside the gene matches: 5. The CDR3 nucleotides read TGCGCCAGCAGCCAAGTCTGGCGGGAGTCAGATACGCAGTATTTT. It is translated as CASSQVWRESDTQYF.

This clonotype has a handful of counts. The chain combines TRBV20-1 with TRBJ2-3; no definite D call. V lost 5 bases to trimming and J lost 0 bases, with 12 bases between them. This CDR3 has 14 residues. CDR1 is DFQATT, CDR2 SNEGSKA, per germline (reference sequence). In DNA form, the CDR3 reads TGCAGTGCTCTTCGACTCCTAAGCACAGATACGCAGTATTTT. Protein sequence: CSALRLLSTDTQYF.

The V and J genes are TRBV7-9 and TRBJ2-1; 9 bases map to TRBD2. CDR3 size: 14 residues. With V trimmed by 8 bases and J by 8 bases, 10 bases remained unmatched. CDR1 and CDR2 (germline): SEHNR, FQNEAQ (reference sequence). Here the CDR3 DNA reads TGTGCCAGCCAAATAGCGGGAGTAGGCCATGAGCAGTTCTTC. Its translation: CASQIAGVGHEQFF.